This T cell receptor (beta chain) was identified in a study of post-analysis software for immune sequencing data. Background on the study: Both relapsing-remitting and secondary progressive multiple sclerosis featured among the disease courses, as did progressive-relapsing multiple sclerosis.

As to this clonotype: What it recognizes is unknown. One end of the junction is discordant with germline, which a read error may explain.

Broader study findings: F-measure co-clustering was strong for batch-matched samples. Patients with multiple sclerosis recorded significantly lower normalized Chao1 diversity than controls, the study found. Elevated frequency relative to controls characterized a handful of TRBV segments in patients, TRBV5-6, TRBV5-1 and TRBV20-1 among them.

Researchers reported that TCR beta cDNA libraries carried unique molecular identifiers. When about 0.95 to 10 million T cells were used, they gave some 520,000 cDNA molecules. From the PCR reads, TCRdb called clonotypes with MiXCR, one entry per CDR3 protein. The sample holds around 200,000 distinct CDR3 sequences, 29% seen once. The CDR3 has 13 amino acids. In germline, CDR1 is SGHVS, CDR2 FNYEAQ. This receptor was obtained from a girl aged 2-17 years with multiple sclerosis. The chain employs TRBV7-6 and TRBJ2-5; D is unresolved. Source material: blood. The CDR3 here is CANSLAVVETQYF. The CDR3 DNA reads TGTGCCAACAGCTTAGCTGTGGTAGAGACCCAGTACTTC. Filled out from reference TRBV7-6 and TRBJ2-5, the complete variable domain reads GAGVSQSPRYKVTKRGQDVALRCDPISGHVSLYWYRQALGQGPEFLTYFNYEAQQDKSGLPNDRFSAERPEGSISTLTIQRTEQRDSAMYRCANSLAVVETQYFGPGTRLLVL.